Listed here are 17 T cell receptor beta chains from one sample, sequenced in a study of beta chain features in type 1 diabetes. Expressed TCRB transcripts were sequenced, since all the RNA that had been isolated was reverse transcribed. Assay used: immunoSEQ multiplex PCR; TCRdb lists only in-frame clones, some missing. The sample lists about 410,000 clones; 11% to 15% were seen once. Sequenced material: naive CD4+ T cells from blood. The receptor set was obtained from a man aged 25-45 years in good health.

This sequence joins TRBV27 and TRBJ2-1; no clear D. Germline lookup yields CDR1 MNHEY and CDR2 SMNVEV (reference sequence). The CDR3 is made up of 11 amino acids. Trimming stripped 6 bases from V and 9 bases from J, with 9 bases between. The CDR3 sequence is CASSRRSEQFF. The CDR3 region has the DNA TGTGCCAGCAGCAGACGAAGTGAGCAGTTCTTC.

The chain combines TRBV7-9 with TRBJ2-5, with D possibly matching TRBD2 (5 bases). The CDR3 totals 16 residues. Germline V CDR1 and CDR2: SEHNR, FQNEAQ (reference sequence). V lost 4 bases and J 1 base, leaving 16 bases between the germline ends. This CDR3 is CASSSAGEPGQETQYF. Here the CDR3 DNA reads TGTGCCAGCAGCTCCGCTGGGGAGCCGGGCCAAGAGACCCAGTACTTC.

CDR3 amino acids: CASSSTGSLGEKLFF. The CDR3 DNA follows: TGTGCCAGCAGCTCCACAGGGTCCCTAGGTGAAAAACTGTTTTTT. The chain joins TRBV11-2 to TRBJ1-4; tentatively, D is TRBD1 (6 bases). This CDR3 region has 15 residues. Per germline, CDR1 SGHAT and CDR2 FQNNGV. V was cut by 4 bases and J by 7 bases, with 16 bases left in between. Supplemented by reference TRBV11-2 and TRBJ1-4, the full variable domain reads EAGVAQSPRYKIIEKRQSVAFWCNPISGHATLYWYQQILGQGPKLLIQFQNNGVVDDSQLPKDRFSAERLKGVDSTLKIQPAKLEDSAVYLCASSSTGSLGEKLFFGSGTQLSVL.

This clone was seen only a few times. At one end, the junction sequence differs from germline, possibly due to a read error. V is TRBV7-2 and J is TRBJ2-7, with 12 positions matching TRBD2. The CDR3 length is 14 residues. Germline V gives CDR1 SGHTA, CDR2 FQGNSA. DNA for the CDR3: TGTGCCAGCACCCGAGGACTAGCGGGGTACGAGCTGTACTTC. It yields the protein CASTRGLAGYELYF.

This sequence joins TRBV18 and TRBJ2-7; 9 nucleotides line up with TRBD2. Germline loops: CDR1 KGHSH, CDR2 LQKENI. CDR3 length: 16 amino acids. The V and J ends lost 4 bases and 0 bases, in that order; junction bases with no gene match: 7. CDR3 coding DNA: TGTGCCAGCTCACAGCGGGGGGCGAGCAGCTCCTACGAGCAGTACTTC. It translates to CASSQRGASSSYEQYF.

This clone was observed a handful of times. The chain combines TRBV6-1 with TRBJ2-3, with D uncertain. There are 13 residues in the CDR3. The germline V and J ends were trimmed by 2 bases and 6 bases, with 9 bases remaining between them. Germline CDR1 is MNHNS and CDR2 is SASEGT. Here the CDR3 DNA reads TGTGCCAGCAGTGAACCCGACTGGGATACGCAGTATTTT. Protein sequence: CASSEPDWDTQYF.

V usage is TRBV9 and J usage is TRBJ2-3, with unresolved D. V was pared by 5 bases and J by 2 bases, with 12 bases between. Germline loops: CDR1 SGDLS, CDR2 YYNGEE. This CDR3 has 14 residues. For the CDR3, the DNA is TGTGCCAGCAGTGGGATAGGAGACACAGATACGCAGTATTTT. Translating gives CASSGIGDTDTQYF. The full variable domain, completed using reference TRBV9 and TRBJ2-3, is DSGVTQTPKHLITATGQRVTLRCSPRSGDLSVYWYQQSLDQGLQFLIQYYNGEERAKGNILERFSAQQFPDLHSELNLSSLELGDSALYFCASSGIGDTDTQYFGPGTRLTVL.

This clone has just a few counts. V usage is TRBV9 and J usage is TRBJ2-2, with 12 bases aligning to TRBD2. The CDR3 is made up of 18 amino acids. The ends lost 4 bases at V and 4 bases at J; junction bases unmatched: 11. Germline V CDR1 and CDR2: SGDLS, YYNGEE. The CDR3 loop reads CASSSGLAGPSFTGELFF. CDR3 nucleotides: TGTGCCAGCAGCTCGGGACTAGCGGGTCCGTCGTTCACCGGGGAGCTGTTTTTT.

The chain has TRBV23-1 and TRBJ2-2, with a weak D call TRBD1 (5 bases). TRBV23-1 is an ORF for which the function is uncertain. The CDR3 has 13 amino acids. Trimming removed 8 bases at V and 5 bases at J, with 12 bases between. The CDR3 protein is CASPNKGTGELFF. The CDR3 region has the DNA TGCGCCAGCCCAAATAAGGGGACCGGGGAGCTGTTTTTT.

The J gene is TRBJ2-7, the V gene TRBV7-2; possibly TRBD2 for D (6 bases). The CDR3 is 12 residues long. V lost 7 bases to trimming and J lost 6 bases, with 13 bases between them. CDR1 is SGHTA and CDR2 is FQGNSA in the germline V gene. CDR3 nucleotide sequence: TGTGCCAGCACCCCGGGGGTTGGCGAGCAGTACTTC. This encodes CASTPGVGEQYF.

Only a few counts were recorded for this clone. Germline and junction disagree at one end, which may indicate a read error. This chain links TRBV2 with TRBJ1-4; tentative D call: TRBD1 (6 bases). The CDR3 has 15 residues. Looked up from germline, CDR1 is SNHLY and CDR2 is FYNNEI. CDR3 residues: CASTEQGSTNEKLFF. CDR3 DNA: TGTGCCAGCACTGAACAGGGCTCAACTAATGAAAAACTGTTTTTT. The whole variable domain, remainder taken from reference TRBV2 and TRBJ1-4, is EPEVTQTPSHQVTQMGQEVILRCVPISNHLYFYWYRQILGQKVEFLVSFYNNEISEKSEIFDDQFSVERPDGSNFTLKIRSTKLEDSAMYFCASTEQGSTNEKLFFGSGTQLSVL.

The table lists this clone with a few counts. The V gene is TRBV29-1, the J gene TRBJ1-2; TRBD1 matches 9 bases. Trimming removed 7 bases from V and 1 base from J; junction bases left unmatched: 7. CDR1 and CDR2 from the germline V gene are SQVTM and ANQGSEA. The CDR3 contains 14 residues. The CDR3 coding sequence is TGCAGCGCTCCCGGGACAGGGCTTAACTATGGCTACACCTTC. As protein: CSAPGTGLNYGYTF. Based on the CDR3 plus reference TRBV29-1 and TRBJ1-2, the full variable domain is SAVISQKPSRDICQRGTSLTIQCQVDSQVTMMFWYRQQPGQSLTLIATANQGSEATYESGFVIDKFPISRPNLTFSTLTVSNMSPEDSSIYLCSAPGTGLNYGYTFGSGTRLTVV.

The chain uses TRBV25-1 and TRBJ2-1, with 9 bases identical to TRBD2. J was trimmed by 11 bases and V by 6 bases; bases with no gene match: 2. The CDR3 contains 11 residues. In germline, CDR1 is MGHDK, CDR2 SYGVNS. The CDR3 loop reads CASRTSGKQFF. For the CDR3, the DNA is TGTGCCAGCAGGACTAGCGGAAAGCAGTTCTTC.

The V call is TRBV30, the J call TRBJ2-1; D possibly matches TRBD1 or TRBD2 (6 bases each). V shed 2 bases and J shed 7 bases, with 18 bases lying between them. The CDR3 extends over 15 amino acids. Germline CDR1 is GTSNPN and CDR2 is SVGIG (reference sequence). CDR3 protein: CAWSRRTRGGNEQFF. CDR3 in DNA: TGTGCCTGGAGTCGGAGGACTCGAGGGGGGAATGAGCAGTTCTTC.

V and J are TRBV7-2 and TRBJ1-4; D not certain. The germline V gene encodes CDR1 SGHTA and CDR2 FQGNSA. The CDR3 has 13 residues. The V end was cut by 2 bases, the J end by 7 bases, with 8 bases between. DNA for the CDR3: TGTGCCAGCAGCTTACGTCCGGCTGAAAAACTGTTTTTT. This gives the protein CASSLRPAEKLFF.

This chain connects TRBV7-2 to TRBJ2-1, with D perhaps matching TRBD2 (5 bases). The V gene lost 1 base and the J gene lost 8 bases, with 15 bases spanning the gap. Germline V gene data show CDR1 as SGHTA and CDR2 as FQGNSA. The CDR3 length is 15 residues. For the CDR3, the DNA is TGTGCCAGCAGCTTAGTGGCTACTAGATTCGATGAGCAGTTCTTC. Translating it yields CASSLVATRFDEQFF. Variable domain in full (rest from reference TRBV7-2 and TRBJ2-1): GAGVSQSPSNKVTEKGKDVELRCDPISGHTALYWYRQSLGQGLEFLIYFQGNSAPDKSGLPSDRFSAERTGGSVSTLTIQRTQQEDSAVYLCASSLVATRFDEQFFGPGTRLTVL.

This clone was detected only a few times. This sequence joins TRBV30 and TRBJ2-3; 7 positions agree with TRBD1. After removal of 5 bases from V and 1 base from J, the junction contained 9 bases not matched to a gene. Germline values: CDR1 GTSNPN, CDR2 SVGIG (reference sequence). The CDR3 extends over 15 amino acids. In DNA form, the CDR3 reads TGTGCCTGGTCAGGGGGACAGCGCCGCACAGATACGCAGTATTTT. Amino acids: CAWSGGQRRTDTQYF.